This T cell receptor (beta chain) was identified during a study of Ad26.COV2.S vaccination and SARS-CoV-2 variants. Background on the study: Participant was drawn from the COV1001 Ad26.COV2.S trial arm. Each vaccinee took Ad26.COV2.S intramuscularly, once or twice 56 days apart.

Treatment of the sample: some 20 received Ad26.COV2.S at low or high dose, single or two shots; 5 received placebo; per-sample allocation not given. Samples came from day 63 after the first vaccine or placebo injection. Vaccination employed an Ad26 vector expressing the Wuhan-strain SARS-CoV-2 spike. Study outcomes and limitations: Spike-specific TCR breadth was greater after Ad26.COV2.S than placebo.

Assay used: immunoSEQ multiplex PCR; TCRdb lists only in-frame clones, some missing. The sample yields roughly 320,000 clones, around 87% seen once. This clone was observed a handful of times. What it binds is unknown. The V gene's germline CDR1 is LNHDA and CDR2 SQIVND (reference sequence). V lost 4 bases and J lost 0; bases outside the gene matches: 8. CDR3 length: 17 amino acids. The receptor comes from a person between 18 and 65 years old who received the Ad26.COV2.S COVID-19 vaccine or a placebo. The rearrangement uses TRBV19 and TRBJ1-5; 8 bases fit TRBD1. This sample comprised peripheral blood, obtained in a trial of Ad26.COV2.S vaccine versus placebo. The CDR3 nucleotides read TGTGCCAGTAGTAACCGAGACAGGGGAAATAGCAATCAGCCCCAGCATTTT. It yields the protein CASSNRDRGNSNQPQHF.